This TCR beta chain was documented in a study of OX40 agonist ivuxolimab in advanced cancers. Study-level information: Those enrolled were roughly 80% male, with a mean age of around 57 years and ages from roughly 20 to 85. Overall study findings and caveats: At 0.1 to 3.0 mg/kg and by week 6, CD4+ and CD8+ T cells in the blood had expanded clonally. The study found that CD8+ T cells averaged more expanded clones than CD4+.

TCRdb's copy holds only in-frame clones and misses some; the assay was immunoSEQ multiplex PCR. The repertoire consists of some 90,000 clones, with roughly 87% occurring once and the leading ten covering approximately 0.29%. Worth noting for this clone: Its antigen remains unidentified.

The CDR3 extends over 15 amino acids. The germline gives CDR1 MDHEN, CDR2 SYDVKM. Germline trimming cut 7 bases from V and 4 bases from J; bases unmatched to any gene: 9. This chain joins TRBV28 and TRBJ1-1, with 10 bases aligning to TRBD1. This clonotype was sampled from an adult with an advanced solid tumor such as melanoma, head and neck, liver or kidney cancer. The sample in question was CD4+ or CD8+ T cells sorted from blood, obtained in a trial of the OX40 agonist ivuxolimab. CDR3 bases: TGTGCCAGCACGTCGGGCGGGACAGGGGTCACTGAAGCTTTCTTT. Translated: CASTSGGTGVTEAFF.